This TCR beta chain was obtained from a study of blood T cell repertoires in COVID-19. At the level of the study: COVID-19 samples collected from the United States, Italy and Spain covered acute and convalescent phases. The analysed material was cDNA or gDNA that came from T cells, B-cell-depleted T cells, or PBMCs.

Recruited during active infection, patients (from Seattle) were subsequently followed longitudinally. In the source study's methods: It was from reference gene primer amplification that nucleated cell counts were estimated. Clones were sequenced by immunoSEQ multiplex PCR, and TCRdb holds only the in-frame ones, with some missing. D and trimming were read from the DNA, whereas the V and J calls and clone size are those reported in that table. The table shows some 360,000 clones, with around 90% occurring only once. J gave up 6 bases and V 9 bases, and 7 bases lay outside the gene matches. The CDR3 has 13 residues. From germline, CDR1 is LNHDA and CDR2 SQIVND (reference sequence).

Specimen: peripheral blood. This sequence joins TRBV19 and TRBJ2-7; 11 bases align to TRBD2. This TCR was sampled from a woman aged 55-69 years with COVID-19, enrolled during active disease. CDR3 in DNA: TGTGCCAGCCGTGCTAGCGGGGGGAGCGAGCAGTACTTC. This translates into CASRASGGSEQYF. The full variable domain, rest sourced from reference TRBV19 and TRBJ2-7, is DGGITQSPKYLFRKEGQNVTLSCEQNLNHDAMYWYRQDPGQGLRLIYYSQIVNDFQKGDIAEGYSVSREKKESFPLTVTSAQKNPTAFYLCASRASGGSEQYFGPGTRLTVT.